This TCR beta chain was observed in a study of CD8+ T cells in alopecia areata. About the research overall: Oral tofacitinib (5 to 10 mg twice daily) was administered to treated patients. Severity scoring for treated patients was based on the percentage of affected scalp area. Study-wide results and limits: Given one nonresponder, whether baseline CD8+ expansion relates to response remains uncertain. With tofacitinib ongoing, many expanded lesional clones persisted in both scalp and blood.

V shed 0 bases and J shed 7 bases, with 20 bases lying between them. In germline, CDR1 is SGDLS, CDR2 YYNGEE. This CDR3 contains 17 residues. The treatment: oral pan-JAK inhibitor, 5-10 mg twice daily. Notes on this clone: Its target is unknown.

Sequencing templates came from extracted RNA that was reverse transcribed into cDNA. Generated by immunoSEQ multiplex PCR, the TCRdb table keeps only in-frame clones and is missing some. Of about 250,000 clones in the sample, 45% to 70% were seen once. The sequence was obtained from a human donor with alopecia areata. The chain recombines TRBV9 with TRBJ2-1, with D unclear. Material: CD4+ T cells sorted from blood, obtained at week 52, from a patient treated with tofacitinib. The CDR3 sequence: CASSVAGEGPTGNEQFF. In nucleotides, the CDR3 is TGTGCCAGCAGCGTAGCTGGGGAAGGCCCTACGGGTAATGAGCAGTTCTTC.